The present T cell receptor beta chain was sequenced within a study of Graves' ophthalmopathy and Graves' hyperthyroidism. Study in general: Specimen type is peripheral blood, obtained at initial diagnosis before any treatment.

RNA transcripts yielded amplified TCR beta CDR3 regions. First-round RT-PCR relied on HTBI primers, and a second-round multiplex PCR came next. TCRdb re-analysed the multiplex PCR reads in MiXCR, keeping a single row per CDR3 protein. Altogether about 700,000 distinct CDR3 sequences are present, roughly 41% being singletons, with the ten largest covering around 40%. Additional autoimmune diseases, uncontrolled infections, pregnancy or lactation disqualified patients. V was clipped by 0 bases and J by 8 bases, with 13 bases between them. This CDR3 spans 14 amino acids. Germline V gene data show CDR1 as DFQATT and CDR2 as SNEGSKA (reference sequence).

The chain is built from TRBV20-1 and TRBJ1-4; no firm D call. Sequencing was carried out using peripheral blood. This TCR was sampled from an adult man with Graves' ophthalmopathy. CDR3 in DNA: TGCAGTGCTAGAGATGGACCTTCCTCCGAAAAACTGTTTTTT. Translating gives CSARDGPSSEKLFF.